A single sample is the source of the 32 T cell receptor beta chains below, sequenced in a study of radiation and T cells in renal cell carcinoma. The sample's time point: blood 4 weeks post-SBRT, at nephrectomy. Treatment given: 15 Gy SBRT to primary tumor, nephrectomy 4 weeks later. Clones were sequenced by immunoSEQ multiplex PCR, and TCRdb holds only the in-frame ones, with some missing. The table records approximately 150,000 clones, roughly 90% of them present only once. The sample in question was blood, obtained from a patient whose treatment included radiotherapy and nephrectomy. These receptors were taken from a woman between 45 and 65 years old with renal cell carcinoma.

This chain joins TRBV13 and TRBJ2-5; 16 nucleotides match TRBD2. V lost 5 bases to trimming and J lost 3 bases; unmatched junction nucleotides: 9. Germline CDR1 is PRHDT and CDR2 is FYEKMQ (reference sequence). This CDR3 comprises 18 residues. The CDR3 region is CASSTGTSGRAYKETQYF. CDR3 DNA sequence: TGTGCCAGCAGCACCGGGACTAGCGGGAGGGCATATAAAGAGACCCAGTACTTC. Full variable domain (remainder filled in from reference TRBV13 and TRBJ2-5): AAGVIQSPRHLIKEKRETATLKCYPIPRHDTVYWYQQGPGQDPQFLISFYEKMQSDKGSIPDRFSAQQFSDYHSELNMSSLELGDSALYFCASSTGTSGRAYKETQYFGPGTRLLVL.

This clone was detected once. The chain is built from TRBV6-6 and TRBJ2-7; the D call may be TRBD1 or TRBD2 (5 bases each). V was trimmed by 5 bases and J by 4 bases, leaving 15 bases between them. CDR3 size: 14 residues. CDR1 is MNHNY and CDR2 is SVGAGI in the germline V gene (reference sequence). CDR3 amino acids: CASSLGVGTYEQYF. In nucleotides, the CDR3 is TGTGCCAGCAGTCTGGGGGTAGGGACGTACGAGCAGTACTTC.

The chain employs TRBV5-1 and TRBJ1-1, with D possibly TRBD1 on 5 matching bases. The CDR3 spans 14 residues. V was clipped by 0 bases and J by 0 bases, with 6 bases between them. Looked up from germline, CDR1 is SGHRS and CDR2 is YFSETQ. The CDR3 sequence is CASSLGQMNTEAFF. The CDR3 coding sequence is TGCGCCAGCAGCTTGGGACAGATGAACACTGAAGCTTTCTTT.

The chain has TRBV2 and TRBJ1-2, with TRBD1 identical over 7 bases. The CDR3 is 15 amino acids. After removal of 5 bases from V and 2 bases from J, the junction contained 8 bases not matched to a gene. Per the germline V gene, CDR1 is SNHLY and CDR2 is FYNNEI. The CDR3 sequence is CASSTDRDPNYGYTF. CDR3 bases: TGTGCCAGCAGTACAGACAGGGACCCCAACTATGGCTACACCTTC.

This sequence joins TRBV5-8 and TRBJ1-3; D might be TRBD1 (6 bases). V lost 2 bases, J lost 0 bases, and 12 bases lay in between. The germline gives CDR1 SGHTS, CDR2 YDEGEE. The CDR3 length is 16 residues. CDR3 region: CASSLPQGSSGNTIYF. The CDR3 nucleotides read TGTGCCAGCAGCTTACCACAGGGAAGCTCTGGAAACACCATATATTTT. Using reference TRBV5-8 and TRBJ1-3 for the parts outside the CDR3, the full variable domain is EAGVTQSPTHLIKTRGQQATLRCSPISGHTSVYWYQQALGLGLQFLLWYDEGEERNRGNFPPRFSGRQFPNYSSELNVNALELEDSALYLCASSLPQGSSGNTIYFGEGSWLTVV.

The rearrangement joins TRBV11-2 to TRBJ2-7; the match to TRBD1 covers 10 bases. The CDR3 runs 15 residues. V lost 3 bases and J lost 6; bases outside the gene matches: 8. Looked up from germline, CDR1 is SGHAT and CDR2 is FQNNGV. This CDR3 reads CASSFSGTGDGEQYF. In nucleotides, the CDR3 is TGTGCCAGCAGCTTCTCCGGGACAGGGGACGGCGAGCAGTACTTC.

This chain connects TRBV6-5 to TRBJ2-5; D possibly corresponds to TRBD2 (6 bases). TRBJ2-7 matches the DNA end more closely, so the J call is doubtful. The germline CDR1 and CDR2 sequences are MNHEY and SVGAGI. The CDR3 consists of 13 residues. The DNA for the CDR3 is TGTGCCAGCACTGGCGGGGATGCCTACGAGCAGTACTTC. Encoded protein: CASTGGDAYEQYF.

The V call is TRBV4-2, the J call TRBJ2-3, with D possibly being TRBD1 (5 bases). V was clipped by 6 bases and J by 5 bases, with 24 bases between them. From germline, CDR1 is LGHNA and CDR2 YNFKEQ. The CDR3 spans 17 residues. CDR3 sequence (DNA): TGTGCCAGCAGTAACAGACGGTACCAGGGTGGAAGAGATACGCAGTATTTT. Translating it yields CASSNRRYQGGRDTQYF.

This chain connects TRBV7-2 to TRBJ1-1; D uncertain. The CDR3 extends over 12 amino acids. V lost 1 base and J 4 bases, leaving 4 bases between the germline ends. Germline V gives CDR1 SGHTA, CDR2 FQGNSA. The CDR3 is CASSLGITEAFF. In DNA form, the CDR3 reads TGTGCCAGCAGCTTAGGAATCACTGAAGCTTTCTTT.

The chain recombines TRBV5-8 with TRBJ2-7; D is possibly TRBD1 or TRBD2 (6 bases each). Germline V CDR1 and CDR2: SGHTS, YDEGEE. V lost 0 bases and J 0 bases, leaving 13 bases between the germline ends. This CDR3 comprises 16 residues. CDR3 sequence (DNA): TGTGCCAGCAGCTTGGAGGGGGGCAGATTCTCCTACGAGCAGTACTTC. Translated: CASSLEGGRFSYEQYF.

This chain joins TRBV5-6 and TRBJ2-5, with D unresolved. The J call may be wrong; the DNA end is better matched by TRBJ2-7. The CDR3 covers 12 residues. Germline CDR1 is SGHDT and CDR2 is YYEEEE. CDR3: CASSSLFYEQYF. CDR3 nucleotides: TGTGCCAGCAGCTCCCTGTTCTACGAGCAGTACTTC.

The CDR3 spells CASSRTGGNEKLFF. The CDR3 DNA is TGTGCCAGCAGCAGGACGGGCGGTAATGAAAAACTGTTTTTT. J is TRBJ1-4 and V is TRBV7-2; D remains unclear. The CDR3 totals 14 residues. Germline-derived CDR1 and CDR2 are SGHTA and FQGNSA. V gave up 5 bases and J gave up 4 bases, with 11 bases separating them.

V gene TRBV5-6 combines with J gene TRBJ1-5; 7 bases fit TRBD1. The CDR3 length is 14 residues. Trimming removed 4 bases from V and 5 bases from J; junction bases left unmatched: 6. CDR1 and CDR2 (germline): SGHDT, YYEEEE. The CDR3 DNA is TGTGCCAGCAGCCTTACAGGGGTCGATCAGCCCCAGCATTTT. Amino acid sequence: CASSLTGVDQPQHF.

As regards this clone: Lacking the conserved final phenylalanine or tryptophan, this CDR3 likely reflects a read error. The genes are TRBV30 and TRBJ2-7, with D uncertain. V gave up 0 bases and J gave up 4 bases, with 4 bases separating them. Germline V lookup: CDR1 GTSNPN, CDR2 SVGIG (reference sequence). This CDR3 region has 11 residues. The DNA for the CDR3 is TGTGCCTGGAGTGTAAGGTACGAGCAGTACTCC. Its translation is CAWSVRYEQYS.

The chain uses TRBV5-4 and TRBJ2-7, with 12 nucleotides matching TRBD2. In germline, CDR1 is SGHNT, CDR2 YYREEE (reference sequence). Trimming took 4 bases from V and 0 from J; bases not matched to a gene: 5. The CDR3 is made up of 16 amino acids. CDR3 DNA sequence: TGTGCCAGCAGCCCAGGGACTAGCGGGCGCTCCTACGAGCAGTACTTC. Its translation: CASSPGTSGRSYEQYF.

This clone was observed a handful of times. This chain joins TRBV7-9 and TRBJ2-1, with D unclear. The CDR3 extends over 17 amino acids. Germline V gives CDR1 SEHNR, CDR2 FQNEAQ (reference sequence). V lost 2 bases and J lost 0, with 14 bases in between. CDR3 sequence reads: CASSLSWGDPSYNEQFF. Here the CDR3 DNA reads TGTGCCAGCAGCTTAAGTTGGGGTGATCCCTCCTACAATGAGCAGTTCTTC. Variable domain in full (rest from reference TRBV7-9 and TRBJ2-1): DTGVSQNPRHKITKRGQNVTFRCDPISEHNRLYWYRQTLGQGPEFLTYFQNEAQLEKSRLLSDRFSAERPKGSFSTLEIQRTEQGDSAMYLCASSLSWGDPSYNEQFFGPGTRLTVL.

This clone was recorded a few times. The V and J genes are TRBV29-1 and TRBJ1-1; tentative D call: TRBD1 (5 bases). Germline CDR1 is SQVTM and CDR2 is ANQGSEA. This CDR3 is 13 amino acids long. V lost 4 bases and J 4 bases, leaving 13 bases between the germline ends. CDR3 nucleotide sequence: TGCAGCGTTGTCGCCAGGGCCGTCACTGAAGCTTTCTTT. Amino acids: CSVVARAVTEAFF.

The chain employs TRBV27 and TRBJ2-3, with 7 bases aligning to TRBD1. Per the germline V gene, CDR1 is MNHEY and CDR2 is SMNVEV (reference sequence). J was trimmed by 5 bases and V by 5 bases; bases with no gene match: 10. The CDR3 has 15 amino acids. Here the CDR3 reads CASSPYRGFGDTQYF. CDR3 nucleotide sequence: TGTGCCAGCAGTCCCTACAGGGGATTTGGAGATACGCAGTATTTT.

The chain carries TRBV10-1 and TRBJ2-5, with TRBD1 matching 8 bases. The J segment lost 5 bases and the V segment lost 3 bases, leaving 11 bases of the junction unmatched. This CDR3 region has 16 residues. CDR1 is WNHNN, CDR2 SYGVQD, per germline (reference sequence). The CDR3 nucleotides read TGCGCCAGCAGTGAAGACCCCAGGGGGCGCGTGGAGACCCAGTACTTC. Translating it yields CASSEDPRGRVETQYF.

The genes are TRBV6-5 and TRBJ1-2, with TRBD1 as a possible D gene (5 bases). There are 12 residues in the CDR3. CDR1 is MNHEY and CDR2 is SVGAGI in the germline V gene. Trimming pared 5 bases from V and 5 bases from J, leaving 9 bases between. In nucleotides, the CDR3 is TGTGCCAGCAGTCCAGGGCAGTATGGCTACACCTTC. Translated, it gives CASSPGQYGYTF.

The chain is built from TRBV6-5 and TRBJ1-3, with D possibly being TRBD1 (5 bases). V lost 6 bases and J 3 bases, leaving 12 bases between the germline ends. Germline V gene data show CDR1 as MNHEY and CDR2 as SVGAGI. The CDR3 contains 14 residues. In DNA, the CDR3 is TGTGCCAGCAGAACGGGGGGGAGTGGAAACACCATATATTTT. It specifies CASRTGGSGNTIYF.

This clone was recorded once. The V gene is TRBV19, the J gene TRBJ1-4; D is uncertain. Germline-derived CDR1 and CDR2 are LNHDA and SQIVND (reference sequence). The V and J ends lost 5 bases and 7 bases respectively, with 11 bases between them. This CDR3 spans 13 amino acids. CDR3 amino acids: CASSLRIGEKLFF. In nucleotides, the CDR3 is TGTGCCAGTAGTTTGAGAATAGGTGAAAAACTGTTTTTT.

V gene TRBV9 combines with J gene TRBJ2-7; 11 positions match TRBD1. This CDR3 contains 15 residues. CDR1 is SGDLS and CDR2 is YYNGEE in the germline V gene. Unmatched junction bases numbered 5, after V lost 4 bases and J lost 2 bases. The CDR3 nucleotides are TGTGCCAGCAGCCCTACGGGACAGGGGGCCTACGAGCAGTACTTC. Translated: CASSPTGQGAYEQYF.

The chain joins TRBV4-3 to TRBJ2-2; TRBD2 aligns across 9 bases. CDR1 and CDR2 (germline): LGHNA, YSLEER. The ends lost 4 bases at V and 6 bases at J; junction bases unmatched: 9. This CDR3 is 16 amino acids long. This CDR3 reads CASSREIAGDPGELFF. The DNA for the CDR3 is TGCGCCAGCAGCCGTGAAATAGCGGGAGACCCCGGGGAGCTGTTTTTT.

The genes are TRBV7-2 and TRBJ1-3; D unclear. Trimming shortened V by 7 bases and J by 4 bases, and 11 bases separated the two germline ends. The CDR3 is 13 residues long. Germline V gene sequence: CDR1 SGHTA, CDR2 FQGNSA. In nucleotides, the CDR3 is TGTGCCAGCAAGCTATTCGGGGGAAACACCATATATTTT. It is translated as CASKLFGGNTIYF.

The chain employs TRBV18 and TRBJ2-7; TRBD1 matches at 9 bases. Germline CDR1 KGHSH, CDR2 LQKENI. The CDR3 extends over 15 amino acids. Trimming cost V 2 bases and J 5 bases; bases outside gene matches: 7. The CDR3 region is CASSPSRQGDHEQYF. The CDR3 region has the DNA TGTGCCAGCTCACCATCTCGACAGGGGGATCACGAGCAGTACTTC.

This clone was observed once. The V gene is TRBV10-2, the J gene TRBJ2-7, with 14 bases matching TRBD2. The germline CDR1 and CDR2 sequences are WSHSY and SAAADI. The V gene end was trimmed by 7 bases and the J gene end by 9 bases; junction bases not matched to a gene: 8. This CDR3 comprises 14 residues. The CDR3, as DNA: TGCGCCAGCACCTGGGGACTAGCGGGAGAGGGGCAGTACTTC. It is translated as CASTWGLAGEGQYF.

The chain is built from TRBV19 and TRBJ2-1, with 12 bases aligning to TRBD2. The CDR3 loop spans 17 amino acids. In germline, CDR1 is LNHDA, CDR2 SQIVND (reference sequence). The junction had 11 bases not matched to a gene; V was cut back by 5 bases and J by 6 bases. CDR3 sequence (DNA): TGTGCCAGTAGTCCATCACTAGCGGGGGGCCTCTCCAATGAGCAGTTCTTC. This translates into CASSPSLAGGLSNEQFF.

The rearrangement links TRBV28 to TRBJ1-2; 7 nucleotides match TRBD1. The germline V gene has CDR1 MDHEN and CDR2 SYDVKM. This CDR3 has 19 residues. Trimming removed 8 bases from V and 1 base from J; junction bases left unmatched: 22. In DNA, the CDR3 is TGTGCCAGCGATTTTGAGACAGGGAAGGTCCTCGGGGATAACTATGGCTACACCTTC. Translated, it gives CASDFETGKVLGDNYGYTF.

Notes on this clone: One end of the junction varies from germline; a read error may be responsible. The chain combines TRBV19 with TRBJ2-5, with D possibly being TRBD1 (5 bases). Germline V gives CDR1 LNHDA, CDR2 SQIVND (reference sequence). The CDR3 runs 14 residues. As DNA, the CDR3 is TGTGCCAGCAGTAAGGCAGGGCAACAAGAGACCCAGTACTTC. Protein product: CASSKAGQQETQYF.

Only a few counts were recorded for this clone. V is TRBV30 and J is TRBJ1-2; a possible D gene is TRBD1 (6 bases). V was clipped by 1 base and J by 5 bases, with 11 bases between them. Germline V lookup: CDR1 GTSNPN, CDR2 SVGIG (reference sequence). CDR3 length: 13 residues. This CDR3 reads CAWSEVGGYGYTF. CDR3 in DNA: TGTGCCTGGAGTGAAGTAGGGGGTTATGGCTACACCTTC.

This clone was seen a single time. The chain joins TRBV7-3 to TRBJ2-1; TRBD1 might be the D (5 bases). CDR1 and CDR2 from the germline V gene are SGHTA and FQGTGA. The CDR3 spans 13 residues. V was trimmed by 8 bases and J by 2 bases, leaving 10 bases between them. The CDR3 loop reads CASGRGTYNEQFF. Here the CDR3 DNA reads TGTGCCAGCGGAAGGGGTACCTACAATGAGCAGTTCTTC.